The sequence of this T cell receptor (beta chain) was determined in a study of neurological immune-mediated disorders. TCRdb passed the 5' RACE reads through MiXCR, listing each CDR3 protein once. The sample has 15,000 or so distinct CDR3 sequences, about 20% seen once; the top ten hold approximately 22%. This clonotype was observed at least ten times. Sequenced sample: PBMCs. The TCR sequence derives from a man aged 45-65 years in good health.

The CDR3 protein is CASSLQRNNEQFF. The CDR3 region has the DNA TGCGCCAGCAGCTTGCAGAGAAACAATGAGCAGTTCTTC. The chain carries TRBV5-1 and TRBJ2-1; unclear D gene. The CDR3 extends over 13 amino acids. Trimming shortened V by 1 base and J by 5 bases, and 7 bases separated the two germline ends. CDR1 and CDR2 (germline): SGHRS, YFSETQ.